The T cell receptor beta chain under discussion was sequenced for a study of radiation and T cells in renal cell carcinoma (dated by TCRdb to the early 2020s). For the study in its entirety: In total, about 50 samples underwent TCR beta sequencing: about 26 tumors plus 27 peripheral blood samples. The final blood draw was performed at 4 weeks after radiation, at the same time as nephrectomy. Across all 55 or so samples, 4,016,671 unique CDR3 nucleotide sequences, encoding 2,658,974 unique CDR3 amino acid sequences, were identified. Summary of the overall study and its limitations: Because pretreatment tumor biopsies were not available, the study could not determine whether clonotypes were already present within the tumor at baseline. Tracking of blood repertoire dynamics stopped at three to five weeks after treatment, with no follow-up past that point. Because the trial had a single-armed design, the trial could not examine how radiation dose or scheduling affected the TCR repertoire. In blood, the top tumor clonotypes increased from baseline to 2 weeks after radiation and then shrank by 4 weeks, which suggests a temporary expansion of tumor-resident clones.

CDR1 and CDR2, looked up from the germline V gene (reference sequence), are GTSNPN and SVGIG. The CDR3 measures 11 amino acids from cysteine to phenylalanine. Of the read, only the CDR3 DNA is kept; its 33 bases are in frame from base 1. The sample's time point label is to be understood as: blood 4 weeks post-SBRT, at nephrectomy. Interpreted using the paper, the treatment or condition label stands for: 15 Gy SBRT to primary tumor, nephrectomy 4 weeks later. The samples were drawn from a clinical trial, where primary renal cell carcinomas were treated with 15 Gy of stereotactic body radiation therapy and then removed by nephrectomy 4 weeks afterward. To track tumor-enriched clonotypes, serial peripheral blood was sampled from radiation-treated patients at baseline and at 2 weeks and 4 weeks after SBRT. Renal cell carcinoma with clear cell pathology was present in all patients. The QIAamp DNA Blood Mini Kit (Qiagen) was used to prepare genomic DNA for TCR sequencing. Samples were included in the analyses only if all quality control checks were passed.

In the case of this clone: Its antigen remains unidentified. A read error may account for a junction end that differs from germline.

TCR beta libraries were generated from genomic DNA with the immunoSEQ kit, following the manufacturer's recommendations. Library preparation used a first multiplex PCR with proprietary primers, then a second PCR adding unique barcodes, with bead cleanups after each round. A positive control reaction and a negative control reaction, both provided in the kit, were run with every batch of samples. The final libraries were assessed on an Agilent 4200 TapeStation D1000 ScreenTape, pooled by volume, and quantified by qPCR. Sequencing ran on an Illumina NextSeq500 with a MidOutput 150-cycle cartridge, using 156 Read1 and 15 Index1 cycles with kit custom primers. The pooled library was loaded at 0.9 to 1 pM with a roughly 20% PhiX control spike-in. The authors' analysis ran thus. The vendor-processed data were analyzed in R, and a clonotype was defined as all T cells that share the same CDR3 nucleotide sequence. In the clone abundance analyses, frequencies in each sample were normalized to that sample's 10,000 most abundant clones. Public T cell clones, which averaged fewer than five per sample, were removed prior to analysis. A difference in abundance of at least 32-fold between compartments was used to define tumor-enriched and baseline blood-enriched clonotypes. A beta-binomial differential abundance model was applied to find clonotypes that expanded or contracted between blood time points. The Baroni-Urbani and Buser coefficient was used to measure tumor-blood repertoire similarity, and groups were compared with two-tailed Wilcoxon tests in R. What TCRdb holds here is the immuneACCESS table cut down to in-frame rearrangements. Part of the clones is not present; checked against another copy, under half of the missing clones reflect an unresolved V gene, and the others are unexplained. The DNA gave D and trimming, while V, J and clone size come from that table. Across this sample there are approximately 150,000 clones, with approximately 86% seen only once. The biggest ten clones account for about 17% of the sample.

The clonotype originates from a woman aged 45-65 years with renal cell carcinoma. Sequenced here: blood, sampled from a patient whose treatment included radiotherapy and nephrectomy. The chain is encoded by TRBV30 joined to TRBJ1-3; the D segment could be TRBD1, given 5 matching bases. The DNA sequence is TGTGCCTGGAGTGGGTATGGGGGGGTCACTTTT. This sequence encodes CAWSGYGGVTF.